The 32 T cell receptor beta chains in this list originate from one sample, sequenced in a study of blood T cell repertoires in COVID-19. Only in-frame clones appear in the TCRdb table, and some are missing; sequencing was by immunoSEQ multiplex PCR. The data show fewer than 400,000 clones, under 90% seen once. Sequencing was performed on peripheral blood. These receptors were taken from a woman in her twenties or thirties with COVID-19, enrolled during active disease.

This clone was seen a single time. This chain links TRBV3-1 (or the pseudogene TRBV3-2) with TRBJ1-1; D unclear. The CDR3 sequence is 15 residues long. The ends were cut back, 0 bases at V and 6 bases at J, with 14 bases in the middle. Germline V gene lookup returns CDR1 LGHDT and CDR2 YNNKEL (reference sequence). The chain's CDR3 is CASSQDNRGTAEAFF. The DNA of the CDR3 is TGTGCCAGCAGCCAAGATAATCGGGGAACGGCTGAAGCTTTCTTT.

This chain's CDR3 is CASSYSGGRGSGYTF. CDR3 coding DNA: TGTGCCAGCAGTTACTCGGGCGGCCGGGGATCTGGCTACACCTTC. The chain joins TRBV6-2 or TRBV6-3 to TRBJ1-2; D remains ambiguous. CDR1 and CDR2 (germline): MNHEY, SVGEGT. The V and J ends lost 0 bases and 7 bases respectively, with 15 bases between them. There are 15 residues in the CDR3.

The rearrangement links TRBV30 to TRBJ1-6; 8 bases align to TRBD1. Trimming removed 4 bases from V and 8 bases from J; junction bases left unmatched: 10. CDR1 GTSNPN and CDR2 SVGIG come from the germline V gene (reference sequence). The CDR3 extends over 15 amino acids. Here the CDR3 reads CAWKYSTGVDSPLHF. Here the CDR3 DNA reads TGTGCCTGGAAGTATTCGACAGGGGTAGATTCACCCCTCCACTTT.

The rearrangement joins TRBV6-6 to TRBJ2-7; D is possibly TRBD2 (6 bases). The germline V and J ends were trimmed by 4 bases and 1 base, with 8 bases remaining between them. Germline V gene lookup returns CDR1 MNHNY and CDR2 SVGAGI (reference sequence). The CDR3 contains 13 residues. The CDR3 reads CASSLGLSYEQYF. The CDR3 region has the DNA TGTGCCAGCAGTTTGGGACTTTCCTACGAGCAGTACTTC.

The CDR3: CASSESRDNSPLHF. DNA for the CDR3: TGTGCCAGCAGTGAATCCAGGGATAATTCACCCCTCCACTTT. The rearrangement uses TRBV6-1 and TRBJ1-6, with D possibly matching TRBD1 (5 bases). The germline V gene encodes CDR1 MNHNS and CDR2 SASEGT. CDR3 length: 14 amino acids. Trimming shortened V by 2 bases and J by 5 bases, and 7 bases separated the two germline ends.

CDR3 residues: CSVQGPEKLFF. The CDR3 DNA sequence: TGCAGTGTACAGGGGCCTGAAAAACTGTTTTTT. This chain joins TRBV20-1 and TRBJ1-4; TRBD1 matches 7 bases. This CDR3 has 11 amino acids. Germline V CDR1 and CDR2: DFQATT, SNEGSKA (reference sequence). V shed 7 bases and J 7 bases; nucleotides not matched to a gene: 3.

The rearrangement joins TRBV29-1 to TRBJ2-7; TRBD2 matches at 13 bases. Trimming at V came to 5 bases and at J to 6 bases, leaving 4 bases not matched to a gene. The CDR3 is 13 amino acids. The germline gives CDR1 SQVTM, CDR2 ANQGSEA. In nucleotides, the CDR3 is TGCAGCGTTCGACTAGCGGGAGGACTCGAGCAGTACTTC. It specifies CSVRLAGGLEQYF.

The chain joins TRBV30 to TRBJ2-7, with D tentatively TRBD1 (6 bases). V was clipped by 2 bases and J by 5 bases, with 13 bases between them. The CDR3 sequence is 13 residues long. Germline V gene sequence: CDR1 GTSNPN, CDR2 SVGIG (reference sequence). The CDR3 DNA reads as TGTGCCTGGAGTTCAGGGGCAATGGACGAGCAGTACTTC. Protein sequence: CAWSSGAMDEQYF.

To note about this clone: One end of the junction is discordant with germline, which a read error may explain. The chain combines TRBV6-6 with TRBJ2-7, with 16 bases fitting TRBD2. CDR1 and CDR2 from the germline V gene are MNHNY and SVGAGI (reference sequence). The CDR3 loop spans 17 amino acids. CDR3 coding DNA: TGTGCCAGCAGTCTGGGACTAGCGGGAGGGCCCTCCCACGAGCAGTACTTC. Residues: CASSLGLAGGPSHEQYF.

V usage is TRBV4-2 and J usage is TRBJ2-7, with a possible D match to TRBD1 (5 bases). This CDR3 region has 16 residues. Germline V gene data show CDR1 as LGHNA and CDR2 as YNFKEQ. V lost 1 base and J 0 bases, leaving 13 bases between the germline ends. CDR3 bases: TGTGCCAGCAGCCAAGGCCTGGTAGGGGTCTCCTACGAGCAGTACTTC. Its protein product is CASSQGLVGVSYEQYF.

This clone appeared a single time. The genes are TRBV6-6 and TRBJ2-3, with no clear D. V lost 10 bases, J lost 1 base, and 12 bases lay in between. CDR1 and CDR2 from the germline V gene are MNHNY and SVGAGI (reference sequence). The CDR3 is 13 amino acids. The DNA for the CDR3 is TGTGCCACGCGACTTACCGGCACAGATACGCAGTATTTT. This translates into CATRLTGTDTQYF.

The chain uses TRBV19 and TRBJ2-4, with D perhaps TRBD2 (7 bases). This CDR3 has 16 residues. The V and J ends lost 1 base and 9 bases respectively, with 19 bases between them. CDR1 and CDR2 (germline): LNHDA, SQIVND (reference sequence). The CDR3 here is CASSIGDGEGEAIQYF. The CDR3 DNA reads as TGTGCCAGTAGTATAGGTGATGGGGAGGGGGAAGCCATTCAGTACTTC. Looking up the rest from reference TRBV19 and TRBJ2-4 gives the full variable domain: DGGITQSPKYLFRKEGQNVTLSCEQNLNHDAMYWYRQDPGQGLRLIYYSQIVNDFQKGDIAEGYSVSREKKESFPLTVTSAQKNPTAFYLCASSIGDGEGEAIQYFGAGTRLSVL.

This clone has only one observation. The chain links TRBV7-9 to TRBJ1-3, with D possibly TRBD1 on 5 matching bases. CDR3 length: 15 amino acids. The V gene's germline CDR1 is SEHNR and CDR2 FQNEAQ (reference sequence). Trimming stripped 5 bases from V and 0 bases from J, with 11 bases between. CDR3 sequence: CASSPGLPSGNTIYF. DNA of the CDR3: TGTGCCAGCAGCCCGGGACTTCCCTCTGGAAACACCATATATTTT.

The chain carries TRBV2 and TRBJ2-5; 7 bases align to TRBD2. Looked up from germline, CDR1 is SNHLY and CDR2 is FYNNEI. V was pared by 7 bases and J by 2 bases, with 1 base of the junction left unmatched. The CDR3 contains 12 residues. The DNA for the CDR3 is TGTGCCAGCAACGGGGGGCAAGAGACCCAGTACTTC. This encodes CASNGGQETQYF.

On this clone: Other DNA sequences in the sample encode the same CDR3. The rearrangement joins TRBV28 to TRBJ1-2; D gene ambiguous. CDR1 and CDR2 (germline): MDHEN, SYDVKM. V was clipped by 3 bases and J by 5 bases, with 19 bases between them. This CDR3 has 16 amino acids. In DNA, the CDR3 is TGTGCCAGCAGTTTGACGGGAGCAAACAAAGGGTATGGCTACACCTTC. Its protein is CASSLTGANKGYGYTF.

In nucleotides, the CDR3 is TGTGCCAGCAGTTTTTGGGGACAGGGGGGCGAAAAACTGTTTTTT. It is translated as CASSFWGQGGEKLFF. The J gene is TRBJ1-4, the V gene TRBV27, with 11 bases fitting TRBD1. V was pared by 3 bases and J by 8 bases, with 5 bases of the junction left unmatched. This CDR3 comprises 15 residues. The germline V gene encodes CDR1 MNHEY and CDR2 SMNVEV (reference sequence).

The chain links TRBV28 to TRBJ1-5; 9 bases fit TRBD1. This CDR3 spans 16 amino acids. Germline V lookup: CDR1 MDHEN, CDR2 SYDVKM. V dropped 6 bases and J dropped 4; count of bases not matched to a gene: 10. CDR3 loop: CASSSKRGQGNQPQHF. The CDR3 DNA sequence: TGTGCCAGCAGCTCAAAAAGGGGACAGGGAAATCAGCCCCAGCATTTT.

The CDR3: CASSPLAGRYEQYF. CDR3 bases: TGTGCCAGCAGTCCCCTAGCGGGCCGCTACGAGCAGTACTTC. The chain has TRBV28 and TRBJ2-7; 8 nucleotides match TRBD2. Per the germline V gene, CDR1 is MDHEN and CDR2 is SYDVKM. Trimming cost V 5 bases and J 3 bases; bases outside gene matches: 6. The length of the CDR3 is 14 residues.

The J gene is TRBJ2-1, the V gene TRBV20-1; D may be TRBD1 (6 bases). The germline V gene encodes CDR1 DFQATT and CDR2 SNEGSKA (reference sequence). The V and J ends lost 3 bases and 1 base respectively, with 16 bases between them. CDR3 length: 16 residues. The CDR3 region is CSASSPGTPSYNEQFF. The CDR3 region has the DNA TGCAGTGCTAGTTCTCCCGGGACACCATCCTACAATGAGCAGTTCTTC.

This clone was detected only a few times. This chain joins TRBV11-2 and TRBJ2-7, with D maybe TRBD1 (6 bases). The CDR3 spans 13 residues. The V end was cut by 0 bases, the J end by 5 bases, with 8 bases between. Per the germline V gene, CDR1 is SGHAT and CDR2 is FQNNGV. CDR3 loop: CASSLEQGNEQYF. The DNA for the CDR3 is TGTGCCAGCAGCTTAGAACAGGGCAACGAGCAGTACTTC.

The V call is TRBV30, the J call TRBJ2-7; possible D gene TRBD2, 7 bases. The germline V gene encodes CDR1 GTSNPN and CDR2 SVGIG (reference sequence). There are 14 residues in the CDR3. The germline V and J ends were trimmed by 1 base and 3 bases, with 13 bases remaining between them. The CDR3 region has the DNA TGTGCCTGGAGTGGGGGGGGACAACACTACGAGCAGTACTTC. Protein: CAWSGGGQHYEQYF.

V usage is TRBV7-8 and J usage is TRBJ1-1; 8 bases agree with TRBD1. The CDR3 has 13 residues. The ends lost 6 bases at V and 7 bases at J; junction bases unmatched: 7. Germline loops: CDR1 SGHVS, CDR2 FQNEAQ. The CDR3, as DNA: TGTGCCAGCAGTTTGACAGGGGATGGTGAAGCTTTCTTT. This sequence encodes CASSLTGDGEAFF.

The chain carries TRBV27 and TRBJ2-3; 8 positions agree with TRBD2. There are 13 residues in the CDR3. Per germline, CDR1 MNHEY and CDR2 SMNVEV (reference sequence). Unmatched junction bases numbered 1, after V lost 3 bases and J lost 5 bases. The CDR3 nucleotides are TGTGCCAGCAGTTTCGGGGGGGTAGATACGCAGTATTTT. It yields the protein CASSFGGVDTQYF.

V gene TRBV14 combines with J gene TRBJ1-1; 7 positions agree with TRBD1. The ends lost 4 bases at V and 4 bases at J; junction bases unmatched: 12. The CDR3 runs 16 residues. Germline V lookup: CDR1 SGHDN, CDR2 FVKESK. The CDR3 reads CASSLDPWQGGTEAFF. The CDR3 DNA reads TGTGCCAGCAGCCTAGACCCATGGCAGGGGGGCACTGAAGCTTTCTTT.

This clone appeared once. V and J are TRBV27 and TRBJ2-2, with D tentatively TRBD2 (5 bases). CDR1 and CDR2 (germline): MNHEY, SMNVEV (reference sequence). The CDR3 is made up of 17 amino acids. The V end lost 1 base, the J end lost 2 bases, and 14 bases lay between the germline ends. The CDR3 DNA is TGTGCCAGCAGTTTATTTATCCCAGCGGAAAACACCGGGGAGCTGTTTTTT. Protein: CASSLFIPAENTGELFF.

The chain joins TRBV30 to TRBJ2-1; 8 nucleotides match TRBD1. The CDR3 contains 12 residues. With V trimmed by 5 bases and J by 5 bases, 2 bases remained unmatched. The V gene's germline CDR1 is GTSNPN and CDR2 SVGIG (reference sequence). CDR3 in amino acids: CAWGDRNNEQFF. Here the CDR3 DNA reads TGTGCCTGGGGGGACAGGAACAATGAGCAGTTCTTC.

CDR3 DNA: TGTGCCAGCAGATCGCTAGCGGTCACAGATACGCAGTATTTT. Its protein is CASRSLAVTDTQYF. The genes are TRBV6-5 and TRBJ2-3, with 7 nucleotides matching TRBD2. CDR3 size: 14 residues. The germline CDR1 and CDR2 sequences are MNHEY and SVGAGI. V lost 6 bases, J lost 2 bases, and 5 bases stayed unmatched.

The chain is built from TRBV18 and TRBJ1-5; TRBD1 matches 7 bases. The CDR3 runs to 15 residues. Germline V gene lookup returns CDR1 KGHSH and CDR2 LQKENI. Trimming at V came to 3 bases and at J to 4 bases, leaving 6 bases not matched to a gene. The CDR3, as DNA: TGTGCCAGCTCACCTTCCAGGGACAGAAATCAGCCCCAGCATTTT. Amino acids: CASSPSRDRNQPQHF. The full variable domain, with the rest looked up from reference TRBV18 and TRBJ1-5, is NAGVMQNPRHLVRRRGQEARLRCSPMKGHSHVYWYRQLPEEGLKFMVYLQKENIIDESGMPKERFSAEFPKEGPSILRIQQVVRGDSAAYFCASSPSRDRNQPQHFGDGTRLSIL.

This chain links TRBV9 with TRBJ1-2; possible D gene TRBD1, 6 bases. The V gene's germline CDR1 is SGDLS and CDR2 YYNGEE. With 3 bases removed from V and 2 bases from J, the gap between germline ends came to 11 bases. CDR3 length: 14 residues. The CDR3 coding sequence is TGTGCCAGCAGCGCGGACAGTCGAAACTATGGCTACACCTTC. Translated, it gives CASSADSRNYGYTF.

This chain joins TRBV6-2 or TRBV6-3 and TRBJ2-7, with D possibly being TRBD2 (6 bases). CDR1 MNHEY and CDR2 SVGEGT come from the germline V gene. Trimming pared 2 bases from V and 4 bases from J, leaving 9 bases between. This CDR3 is built from 13 residues. DNA for the CDR3: TGTGCCAGCAGTTACGGGACTTATTACGAGCAGTACTTC. Its translation: CASSYGTYYEQYF.

CDR3 region: CASSTRTTYGELFF. The CDR3 DNA reads as TGTGCCAGCAGCACCCGGACTACCTACGGGGAGCTGTTTTTT. This chain connects TRBV3-1 (or the pseudogene TRBV3-2) to TRBJ2-2, with a possible D match to TRBD2 (6 bases). Germline values: CDR1 LGHDT, CDR2 YNNKEL (reference sequence). V gave up 5 bases and J gave up 7 bases, with 14 bases separating them. The CDR3 spans 14 residues.

J is TRBJ1-3 and V is TRBV3-1 (or the pseudogene TRBV3-2), with unresolved D. V lost 1 base and J lost 0, with 22 bases in between. The CDR3 covers 20 residues. Germline CDR1 is LGHDT and CDR2 is YNNKEL (reference sequence). Here the CDR3 DNA reads TGTGCCAGCAGCCAAGGGGCGGGCTGGTGGCAGGATCGCTCTGGAAACACCATATATTTT. This encodes CASSQGAGWWQDRSGNTIYF.